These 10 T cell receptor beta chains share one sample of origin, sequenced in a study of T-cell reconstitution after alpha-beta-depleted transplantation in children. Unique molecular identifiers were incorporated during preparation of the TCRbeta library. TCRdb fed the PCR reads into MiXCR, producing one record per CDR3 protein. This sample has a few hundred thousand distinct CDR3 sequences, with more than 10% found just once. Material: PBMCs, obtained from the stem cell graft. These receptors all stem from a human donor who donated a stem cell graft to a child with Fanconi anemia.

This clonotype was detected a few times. CDR3 nucleotide sequence: TGCAGTGCTAGATCAGCTAGCGGGCGCTCCTACAATGAGCAGTTCTTC. This translates into CSARSASGRSYNEQFF. The genes are TRBV20-1 and TRBJ2-1; 8 positions match TRBD2. This CDR3 spans 16 amino acids. J was trimmed by 0 bases and V by 2 bases; bases with no gene match: 6. Germline V gene sequence: CDR1 DFQATT, CDR2 SNEGSKA (reference sequence).

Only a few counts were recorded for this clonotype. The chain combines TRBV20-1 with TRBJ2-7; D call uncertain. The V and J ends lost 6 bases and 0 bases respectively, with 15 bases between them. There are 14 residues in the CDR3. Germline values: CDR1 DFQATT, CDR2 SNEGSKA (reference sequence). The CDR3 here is CSARRSAYSYEQYF. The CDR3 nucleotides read TGCAGTGCCAGAAGGTCAGCTTACTCCTACGAGCAGTACTTC.

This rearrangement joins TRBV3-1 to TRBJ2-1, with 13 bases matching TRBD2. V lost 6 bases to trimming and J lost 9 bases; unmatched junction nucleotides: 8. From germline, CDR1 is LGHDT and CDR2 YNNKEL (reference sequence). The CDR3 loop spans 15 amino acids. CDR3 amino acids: CASSYGTSGDGEQFF. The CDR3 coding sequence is TGTGCCAGCAGTTACGGGACTAGCGGGGACGGTGAGCAGTTCTTC.

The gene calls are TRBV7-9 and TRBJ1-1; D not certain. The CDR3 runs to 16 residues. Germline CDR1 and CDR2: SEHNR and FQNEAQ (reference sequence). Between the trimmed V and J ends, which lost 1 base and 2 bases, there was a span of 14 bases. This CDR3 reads CASSLDWRGENTEAFF. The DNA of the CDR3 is TGTGCCAGCAGCTTAGACTGGCGGGGAGAAAACACTGAAGCTTTCTTT.

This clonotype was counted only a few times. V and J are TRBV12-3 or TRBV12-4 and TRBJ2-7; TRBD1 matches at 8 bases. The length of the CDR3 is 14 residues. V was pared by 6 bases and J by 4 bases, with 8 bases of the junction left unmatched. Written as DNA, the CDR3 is TGTGCCAGCAGACCGACAGGGGTTGGTTACGAGCAGTACTTC. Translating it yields CASRPTGVGYEQYF.

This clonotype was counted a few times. The CDR3 reads CASSLAQGMGNYGYTF. The CDR3 nucleotides are TGTGCCAGCAGTTTAGCTCAGGGCATGGGGAACTATGGCTACACCTTC. The chain joins TRBV28 to TRBJ1-2; a weak D match, TRBD1 (5 bases). The CDR3 spans 16 residues. Trimming left V 2 bases short and J 2 bases short, with 15 bases between. CDR1 MDHEN and CDR2 SYDVKM come from the germline V gene.

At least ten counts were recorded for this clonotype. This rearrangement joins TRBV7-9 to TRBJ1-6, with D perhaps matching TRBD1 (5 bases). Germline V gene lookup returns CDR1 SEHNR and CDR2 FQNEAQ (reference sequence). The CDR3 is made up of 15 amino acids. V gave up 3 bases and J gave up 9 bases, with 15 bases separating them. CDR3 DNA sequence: TGTGCCAGCAGCTTCCAGGGAAGTACGGGTTCACCCCTCCACTTT. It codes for CASSFQGSTGSPLHF. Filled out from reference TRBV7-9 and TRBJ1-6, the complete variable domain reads DTGVSQNPRHKITKRGQNVTFRCDPISEHNRLYWYRQTLGQGPEFLTYFQNEAQLEKSRLLSDRFSAERPKGSFSTLEIQRTEQGDSAMYLCASSFQGSTGSPLHFGNGTRLTVT.

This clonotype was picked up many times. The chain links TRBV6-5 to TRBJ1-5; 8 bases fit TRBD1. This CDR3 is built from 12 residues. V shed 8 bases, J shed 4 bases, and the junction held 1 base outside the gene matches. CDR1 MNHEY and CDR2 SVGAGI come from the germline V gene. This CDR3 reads CASRTGNQPQHF. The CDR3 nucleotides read TGTGCCAGCCGGACAGGGAATCAGCCCCAGCATTTT.

The CDR3 nucleotides read TGCGCCAGCGGAACCGGGACAGGGGCGTCCGGGGAGCTGTTTTTT. This codes for CASGTGTGASGELFF. J is TRBJ2-2 and V is TRBV5-1; 10 nucleotides match TRBD1. Germline V gene lookup returns CDR1 SGHRS and CDR2 YFSETQ. Trimming removed 7 bases from V and 6 bases from J; junction bases left unmatched: 9. The CDR3 consists of 15 residues.

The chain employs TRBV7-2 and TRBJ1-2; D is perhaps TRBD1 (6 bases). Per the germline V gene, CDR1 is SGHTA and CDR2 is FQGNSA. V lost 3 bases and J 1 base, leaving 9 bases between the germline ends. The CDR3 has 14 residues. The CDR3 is CASSLQQGNYGYTF. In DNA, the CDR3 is TGTGCCAGCAGCTTGCAACAGGGTAACTATGGCTACACCTTC.